Each of the 25 T cell receptor beta chains below was sequenced from the same sample in a study of blood T cell repertoires in COVID-19. Only in-frame clones appear in the TCRdb table, and some are missing; sequencing was by immunoSEQ multiplex PCR. Here the sample spans just over 350,000 clones, roughly 84% being singletons. Specimen: PBMCs or T cells enriched from blood (not recorded which). The receptor source for this set is a woman aged 25 to 39 who had recovered from COVID-19.

This clone was observed once. This chain joins TRBV24-1 and TRBJ2-1; 9 nucleotides line up with TRBD2. Trimming at V came to 4 bases and at J to 5 bases, leaving 14 bases not matched to a gene. This CDR3 is 18 amino acids long. Germline CDR1 and CDR2: KGHDR and SFDVKD. The CDR3 DNA reads as TGTGCCACCAGTGACCCTAGCGGGACCCGTCGTAGTCACAATGAGCAGTTCTTC. Its protein is CATSDPSGTRRSHNEQFF.

The chain joins TRBV18 to TRBJ2-1; possible D gene TRBD1, 5 bases. Germline loops: CDR1 KGHSH, CDR2 LQKENI. This CDR3 spans 15 amino acids. Trimming removed 6 bases at V and 2 bases at J, with 14 bases between. In nucleotides, the CDR3 is TGTGCCAGCTCCCCCCAGGGTGCGGCCTACAATGAGCAGTTCTTC. It encodes CASSPQGAAYNEQFF.

V is TRBV9 and J is TRBJ1-2, with D unresolved. The CDR3 contains 13 residues. Germline values: CDR1 SGDLS, CDR2 YYNGEE. Trimming took 3 bases from V and 8 from J, leaving 14 bases between them. The CDR3 loop is CASSAQMGEGYTF. CDR3 nucleotides: TGTGCCAGCAGCGCCCAAATGGGAGAGGGCTACACCTTC.

This chain links TRBV27 with TRBJ1-2, with TRBD1 matching 8 bases. From germline, CDR1 is MNHEY and CDR2 SMNVEV (reference sequence). This CDR3 is 16 amino acids long. V was pared by 4 bases and J by 1 base, with 8 bases of the junction left unmatched. The CDR3 here is CASSSGTGVLNYGYTF. CDR3 DNA: TGTGCCAGCAGTTCCGGGACAGGAGTGCTTAACTATGGCTACACCTTC.

V and J are TRBV9 and TRBJ2-1; possibly TRBD2 for D (5 bases). V was cut by 0 bases and J by 4 bases, with 11 bases left in between. The CDR3 length is 15 residues. The germline CDR1 and CDR2 sequences are SGDLS and YYNGEE. This CDR3 reads CASSVVGGQYNEQFF. CDR3 sequence (DNA): TGTGCCAGCAGCGTAGTGGGCGGGCAATACAATGAGCAGTTCTTC.

The CDR3 region has the DNA TGCGCCAGCAGCCGGGGACAGGGAGTGGACGGCTACACCTTC. Residues: CASSRGQGVDGYTF. This chain uses TRBV5-1 with TRBJ1-2, with TRBD1 matching 9 bases. Germline lookup yields CDR1 SGHRS and CDR2 YFSETQ. Trimming took 4 bases from V and 8 from J; bases not matched to a gene: 9. The CDR3 has 14 amino acids.

The chain uses TRBV30 and TRBJ1-4; 7 bases align to TRBD1. This CDR3 is 14 amino acids long. Trimming removed 2 bases from V and 8 bases from J; junction bases left unmatched: 8. Germline V gene lookup returns CDR1 GTSNPN and CDR2 SVGIG (reference sequence). The CDR3 reads CAWSYDRVWEKLFF. CDR3 bases: TGTGCCTGGAGTTATGACAGGGTGTGGGAAAAACTGTTTTTT. The whole variable domain, filled in from reference TRBV30 and TRBJ1-4, reads SQTIHQWPATLVQPVGSPLSLECTVEGTSNPNLYWYRQAAGRGLQLLFYSVGIGQISSEVPQNLSASRPQDRQFILSSKKLLLSDSGFYLCAWSYDRVWEKLFFGSGTQLSVL.

The V call is TRBV7-8, the J call TRBJ2-5; D not resolved. Germline lookup yields CDR1 SGHVS and CDR2 FQNEAQ. The CDR3 is made up of 14 amino acids. V was pared by 2 bases and J by 4 bases, with 11 bases between. In DNA, the CDR3 is TGTGCCAGCAGCTTAAGAGGAGCTCGAGAGACCCAGTACTTC. Its protein is CASSLRGARETQYF.

The chain uses TRBV28 and TRBJ2-1; 7 bases map to TRBD2. J lost 3 bases, V lost 7 bases, and 9 bases had no gene match. The germline gives CDR1 MDHEN, CDR2 SYDVKM. The CDR3 spans 15 residues. The CDR3 loop is CASTPGGRSYNEQFF. In nucleotides, the CDR3 is TGTGCCAGCACCCCGGGGGGACGGAGCTACAATGAGCAGTTCTTC. The full variable domain, completed using reference TRBV28 and TRBJ2-1, is DVKVTQSSRYLVKRTGEKVFLECVQDMDHENMFWYRQDPGLGLRLIYFSYDVKMKEKGDIPEGYSVSREKKERFSLILESASTNQTSMYLCASTPGGRSYNEQFFGPGTRLTVL.

The chain couples TRBV3-1 (or the pseudogene TRBV3-2) to TRBJ2-5; possibly TRBD2 for D (5 bases). This CDR3 contains 18 residues. V gave up 0 bases and J gave up 5 bases, with 22 bases separating them. From germline, CDR1 is LGHDT and CDR2 YNNKEL (reference sequence). CDR3 sequence (DNA): TGTGCCAGCAGCCAAGAAATTGCGAAGGAGGCTAGATATGAGACCCAGTACTTC. Residues: CASSQEIAKEARYETQYF.

The chain couples TRBV21-1 to TRBJ2-3; the table's D call of TRBD2 was not tested on the DNA. TRBV21-1 is noted as a pseudogene. The CDR3 is 19 amino acids. Here the CDR3 DNA reads TGTGCCGCTGGCCAGTTTACGCTAGCGGGAGCTAGGCACACAGATACGCAGTATTTT. Protein: CAAGQFTLAGARHTDTQYF.

CDR3 DNA sequence: TGTGCCAGCAGTTCTGCCGGGACAGGGGGGTCCAGCTCCTACAATGAGCAGTTCTTC. This sequence encodes CASSSAGTGGSSSYNEQFF. The chain links TRBV28 to TRBJ2-1; 11 bases fit TRBD1. CDR1 MDHEN and CDR2 SYDVKM come from the germline V gene. V lost 4 bases to trimming and J lost 0 bases; unmatched junction nucleotides: 11. The CDR3 spans 19 residues.

The rearrangement uses TRBV5-1 and TRBJ1-6; D uncertain. Germline values: CDR1 SGHRS, CDR2 YFSETQ. CDR3 size: 16 residues. The V and J ends lost 2 bases and 8 bases respectively, with 17 bases between them. Written as DNA, the CDR3 is TGCGCCAGCAGCTTAATAGGCTCCCTCGGGGATTCACCCCTCCACTTT. It encodes CASSLIGSLGDSPLHF.

This chain links TRBV2 with TRBJ2-4; 7 bases agree with TRBD1. With V trimmed by 4 bases and J by 0 bases, 6 bases remained unmatched. The CDR3 consists of 16 residues. Germline loops: CDR1 SNHLY, CDR2 FYNNEI. CDR3 coding DNA: TGTGCCAGCAGTGCTCGGGACAGACTAGCCAAAAACATTCAGTACTTC. Amino acids: CASSARDRLAKNIQYF. Full variable domain (rest looked up from reference TRBV2 and TRBJ2-4): EPEVTQTPSHQVTQMGQEVILRCVPISNHLYFYWYRQILGQKVEFLVSFYNNEISEKSEIFDDQFSVERPDGSNFTLKIRSTKLEDSAMYFCASSARDRLAKNIQYFGAGTRLSVL.

V is TRBV10-3 and J is TRBJ2-7; weak D call: TRBD1 (6 bases). V lost 4 bases, J lost 4 bases, and 20 bases lay in between. The CDR3 covers 16 residues. CDR1 is ENHRY, CDR2 SYGVKD, per germline. The CDR3 here is CAISATGSTTAYEQYF. The CDR3, as DNA: TGTGCCATCAGTGCGACAGGATCGACTACAGCTTACGAGCAGTACTTC.

The chain recombines TRBV7-2 with TRBJ2-7; tentatively, D is TRBD1 (6 bases). V dropped 1 base and J dropped 2 bases, with 12 bases sitting between them. The CDR3 loop spans 15 amino acids. Germline V gives CDR1 SGHTA, CDR2 FQGNSA. The CDR3 DNA reads as TGTGCCAGCAGCTTAGTTACAGGGTTCGCCTACGAGCAGTACTTC. This translates into CASSLVTGFAYEQYF.

This sequence joins TRBV5-1 and TRBJ1-1; TRBD1 agrees at 9 bases. Unmatched junction bases numbered 12, after V lost 6 bases and J lost 6 bases. Germline CDR1 is SGHRS and CDR2 is YFSETQ. This CDR3 is built from 15 residues. CDR3 loop: CASKGTGFIGAEAFF. DNA for the CDR3: TGCGCCAGCAAAGGGACAGGGTTTATTGGTGCTGAAGCTTTCTTT.

This rearrangement joins TRBV7-8 to TRBJ1-6; tentative D call: TRBD1 (5 bases). This CDR3 is built from 15 residues. V was trimmed by 5 bases and J by 8 bases, leaving 16 bases between them. Looked up from germline, CDR1 is SGHVS and CDR2 is FQNEAQ. CDR3 residues: CASSPRRGLDSPLHF. CDR3 sequence (DNA): TGTGCCAGCAGCCCAAGAAGGGGATTAGATTCACCCCTCCACTTT. Drawing the rest from reference TRBV7-8 and TRBJ1-6, the complete variable domain is GAGVSQSPRYKVAKRGQDVALRCDPISGHVSLFWYQQALGQGPEFLTYFQNEAQLDKSGLPSDRFFAERPEGSVSTLKIQRTQQEDSAVYLCASSPRRGLDSPLHFGNGTRLTVT.

This chain uses TRBV7-2 with TRBJ1-1; tentative D call: TRBD1 (5 bases). From germline, CDR1 is SGHTA and CDR2 FQGNSA. There are 14 residues in the CDR3. The ends were cut back, 2 bases at V and 1 base at J, with 8 bases in the middle. The CDR3 reads CASSLLDKNTEAFF. The CDR3 nucleotides are TGTGCCAGCAGCTTATTGGACAAGAACACTGAAGCTTTCTTT. Drawing the rest from reference TRBV7-2 and TRBJ1-1, the complete variable domain is GAGVSQSPSNKVTEKGKDVELRCDPISGHTALYWYRQSLGQGLEFLIYFQGNSAPDKSGLPSDRFSAERTGGSVSTLTIQRTQQEDSAVYLCASSLLDKNTEAFFGQGTRLTVV.

The V and J genes are TRBV2 and TRBJ1-5; no firm D call. Looked up from germline, CDR1 is SNHLY and CDR2 is FYNNEI. Deletions cut 3 bases from V and 0 bases from J, with 6 bases between. The CDR3 has 14 residues. The CDR3 reads CASSDRVSNQPQHF. CDR3 sequence (DNA): TGTGCCAGCAGTGATCGGGTTAGCAATCAGCCCCAGCATTTT.

Only one count was recorded for this clone. The J gene is TRBJ1-5, the V gene TRBV28, with 9 positions matching TRBD1. Germline CDR1 is MDHEN and CDR2 is SYDVKM. V gave up 7 bases and J gave up 5 bases; unmatched junction bases: 9. This CDR3 comprises 15 residues. CDR3 sequence: CASTPWGQGDQPQHF. The CDR3 bases are TGTGCCAGCACCCCATGGGGACAGGGCGATCAGCCCCAGCATTTT. The full variable domain, rest sourced from reference TRBV28 and TRBJ1-5, is DVKVTQSSRYLVKRTGEKVFLECVQDMDHENMFWYRQDPGLGLRLIYFSYDVKMKEKGDIPEGYSVSREKKERFSLILESASTNQTSMYLCASTPWGQGDQPQHFGDGTRLSIL.

The chain combines TRBV28 with TRBJ1-5; 9 nucleotides agree with TRBD1. Germline V lookup: CDR1 MDHEN, CDR2 SYDVKM. V shed 4 bases, J shed 1 base, and the junction held 5 bases outside the gene matches. The CDR3 length is 16 residues. The CDR3 region is CASSSGTGSSNQPQHF. The CDR3 DNA reads as TGTGCCAGCAGTTCCGGGACAGGGTCAAGCAATCAGCCCCAGCATTTT.

The J gene is TRBJ1-4, the V gene TRBV19, with D unclear. Germline V gene data show CDR1 as LNHDA and CDR2 as SQIVND (reference sequence). V gave up 5 bases and J gave up 4 bases, with 17 bases separating them. CDR3 length: 16 amino acids. CDR3 bases: TGTGCCAGTAGTTTCACCCTCACCAGGTTTAATGAAAAACTGTTTTTT. Its protein is CASSFTLTRFNEKLFF.

The chain has TRBV25-1 and TRBJ1-3, with 7 positions matching TRBD1. V lost 6 bases to trimming and J lost 8 bases; unmatched junction nucleotides: 7. The CDR3 spans 13 residues. The germline V gene has CDR1 MGHDK and CDR2 SYGVNS. CDR3 region: CASRGQERDTIYF. The CDR3 nucleotides read TGTGCCAGCAGAGGACAGGAGAGGGACACCATATATTTT.

This clone was detected only a few times. The rearrangement joins TRBV11-2 to TRBJ1-3; the match to TRBD1 covers 7 bases. CDR3 size: 13 residues. CDR1 and CDR2 (germline): SGHAT, FQNNGV. Trimming removed 6 bases from V and 8 bases from J; junction bases left unmatched: 7. CDR3 bases: TGTGCCAGCAGTAATGACAGGGAATACACCATATATTTT. Translation gives CASSNDREYTIYF.